Listed below are T cell receptor beta chains from one sample, sequenced in a study of control samples from healthy donors and cancer patients. TCRdb keeps only in-frame clones here, not all; method: immunoSEQ multiplex PCR. Of tens of thousands of clones listed, roughly 93% were seen once; the top ten hold roughly 1.3%. Material: PBMCs. Receptors originate from a woman in her thirties or forties with lung cancer. Each CDR3 is given with its conserved first and last residue. Each record gives: CDR3 DNA, CDR3 protein, V gene, D gene, J gene, clone size. D genes are given only for firm matches. Size is omitted from some rows. Given values are once, few, many or a class for expanded clones.

CDR3 DNA: TGTGCCAGCAGCCTACTGGAGAACACTGAAGCTTTCTTT
CDR3 protein: CASSLLENTEAFF
V gene: TRBV6-5
D gene: NA
J gene: TRBJ1-1
clone size: NA

CDR3 DNA: TGTGCCAGCAGCTTGGGGACAGGGGGCTACACCTTC
CDR3 protein: CASSLGTGGYTF
V gene: TRBV7-2
D gene: TRBD1
J gene: TRBJ1-2
clone size: NA

CDR3 DNA: TGTGCCAGCAGCCTAGTACGGACACCTTACACCGGGGAGCTGTTTTTT
CDR3 protein: CASSLVRTPYTGELFF
V gene: TRBV7-2
D gene: NA
J gene: TRBJ2-2
clone size: NA

CDR3 DNA: TGCGCCAGCAGCCAAGTGAATGAAAAACTGTTTTTT
CDR3 protein: CASSQVNEKLFF
V gene: TRBV4-1
D gene: NA
J gene: TRBJ1-4
clone size: NA

CDR3 DNA: TGCGCCAGCAGTGCATCGAGACAAAGGGGATATGGCTACACCTTC
CDR3 protein: CASSASRQRGYGYTF
V gene: TRBV10-2
D gene: NA
J gene: TRBJ1-2
clone size: NA

CDR3 DNA: TGTGCCAGCAGCTTAGGCGGTCAGGGACTACTCTACGAGCAGTACTTC
CDR3 protein: CASSLGGQGLLYEQYF
V gene: TRBV7-6
D gene: TRBD2
J gene: TRBJ2-7
clone size: NA

CDR3 DNA: TGTGCCACCAGCAGAGATCTGGGACATAACAATGAGCAGTTCTTC
CDR3 protein: CATSRDLGHNNEQFF
V gene: TRBV15
D gene: NA
J gene: TRBJ2-1
clone size: once

CDR3 DNA: TGTGCCAGTAGTCCGTATAGCAATCAGCCCCAGCATTTT
CDR3 protein: CASSPYSNQPQHF
V gene: TRBV19
D gene: NA
J gene: TRBJ1-5
clone size: NA

CDR3 DNA: TGCGCCAGCAGCCCAAGCGCAGGGGACTCTAATAATTCACCCCTCCACTTT
CDR3 protein: CASSPSAGDSNNSPLHF
V gene: TRBV5-1
D gene: NA
J gene: TRBJ1-6
clone size: NA

CDR3 DNA: TGTGCCAGCAGCCATGACTACCTAGAGGCGGGAAGGATCTTC
CDR3 protein: CASSHDYLEAGRIF
V gene: TRBV3-1/TRBV3-2
D gene: NA
J gene: TRBJ2-1
clone size: NA

CDR3 DNA: TGTGCCAGCAGCCAATCGGCAGGGGGCAGGGAAAAACTGTTTTTT
CDR3 protein: CASSQSAGGREKLFF
V gene: TRBV16
D gene: TRBD1
J gene: TRBJ1-4
clone size: NA

CDR3 DNA: TGTGCCAGCAGCCCCGAGGAGGGGTTCAGCCATGAGCAGTTCTTC
CDR3 protein: CASSPEEGFSHEQFF
V gene: TRBV7-8
D gene: NA
J gene: TRBJ2-1
clone size: once

CDR3 DNA: TGTGCCAGCTCACCGCCGGGACATAAGAACACTGAAGCTTTCTTT
CDR3 protein: CASSPPGHKNTEAFF
V gene: TRBV18
D gene: NA
J gene: TRBJ1-1
clone size: NA

CDR3 DNA: TGTGCCAGCAGCAGGAGGGGACAGGGAGGCAATGAGCAGTTCTTC
CDR3 protein: CASSRRGQGGNEQFF
V gene: TRBV9
D gene: TRBD1
J gene: TRBJ2-1
clone size: NA

CDR3 DNA: TGTGCCAGCAGCTTAGTTCTTGGTTGGGCAGGGGGGGGCGAGACCCAGTACTTC
CDR3 protein: CASSLVLGWAGGGETQYF
V gene: TRBV7-9
D gene: NA
J gene: TRBJ2-5
clone size: NA

CDR3 DNA: TGTGCCAGCAGCCTCGGCAGGGGAGGATATGGCTACACCTTC
CDR3 protein: CASSLGRGGYGYTF
V gene: TRBV7-2
D gene: NA
J gene: TRBJ1-2
clone size: once

CDR3 DNA: TGTGCCAGCAGCAAGAGCGACAGCTACGAGCAGTACTTC
CDR3 protein: CASSKSDSYEQYF
V gene: TRBV7-6
D gene: NA
J gene: TRBJ2-7
clone size: NA

CDR3 DNA: TGTGCCAGTAGTCCCCGAATCAGGACTGAAGCTTTCTTT
CDR3 protein: CASSPRIRTEAFF
V gene: TRBV19
D gene: NA
J gene: TRBJ1-1
clone size: NA

CDR3 DNA: TGTGCCTGGAGTGTAACGCTTACCGGGGAGCTGTTTTTT
CDR3 protein: CAWSVTLTGELFF
V gene: TRBV30
D gene: NA
J gene: TRBJ2-2
clone size: NA

CDR3 DNA: TGTGCCAGCAGCCCAGGTTTCGAAAACACCATATATTTT
CDR3 protein: CASSPGFENTIYF
V gene: TRBV12-3/TRBV12-4
D gene: NA
J gene: TRBJ1-3
clone size: NA

CDR3 DNA: TGTGCCAGCTCACCACGGCAGCTGGACAGAAAATTCCAAGAGACCCAGTACTTC
CDR3 protein: CASSPRQLDRKFQETQYF
V gene: TRBV18
D gene: NA
J gene: TRBJ2-5
clone size: NA

CDR3 DNA: TGTGCCAGCAGCGCCGGGACAGACTACGAGCAGTACTTC
CDR3 protein: CASSAGTDYEQYF
V gene: TRBV9
D gene: TRBD1
J gene: TRBJ2-7
clone size: NA

CDR3 DNA: TGTGCCATCAGCGAGCCGACGGAGGGAGCCTATGGCTACACCTTC
CDR3 protein: CAISEPTEGAYGYTF
V gene: TRBV10-3
D gene: NA
J gene: TRBJ1-2
clone size: NA

CDR3 DNA: TGTGCCACCAGTGATTTGACAAACACTGAAGCTTTCTTT
CDR3 protein: CATSDLTNTEAFF
V gene: TRBV24-1
D gene: NA
J gene: TRBJ1-1
clone size: NA

CDR3 DNA: TGTGCCAGCAGCCAAGATCTCTTTGGGACAGGGGGGGAAAAACTGTTTTTT
CDR3 protein: CASSQDLFGTGGEKLFF
V gene: TRBV4-2
D gene: TRBD1
J gene: TRBJ1-4
clone size: NA

CDR3 DNA: TGTGCCAGCAGCCAAGATCTGGGGACTCTCAACACTGAAGCTTTCTTT
CDR3 protein: CASSQDLGTLNTEAFF
V gene: TRBV3-1/TRBV3-2
D gene: NA
J gene: TRBJ1-1
clone size: NA

CDR3 DNA: TGTGCCAGCAGTCCTGCGGGAACTTTCATTGGCAATGAGCAGTTCTTC
CDR3 protein: CASSPAGTFIGNEQFF
V gene: TRBV7-9
D gene: NA
J gene: TRBJ2-1
clone size: once

CDR3 DNA: TGTGCCAGCAGTCAACAACGGCCCGGGACACGAATCTACGAGCAGTACTTC
CDR3 protein: CASSQQRPGTRIYEQYF
V gene: TRBV6-6
D gene: NA
J gene: TRBJ2-7
clone size: NA

CDR3 DNA: TGCGCCAGCAGCCCAGGAACCGGGGTTGGGGCTTTCTTT
CDR3 protein: CASSPGTGVGAFF
V gene: TRBV4-1
D gene: NA
J gene: TRBJ1-1
clone size: NA

CDR3 DNA: TGTGCCAGCAGCTACAGGACAGGGGGCAATCAGCCCCAGCATTTT
CDR3 protein: CASSYRTGGNQPQHF
V gene: TRBV11-2
D gene: TRBD1
J gene: TRBJ1-5
clone size: NA

CDR3 DNA: TGTGCCACCGAAACTAGCGGGGGTTCAGATACGCAGTATTTT
CDR3 protein: CATETSGGSDTQYF
V gene: TRBV19
D gene: TRBD2
J gene: TRBJ2-3
clone size: once

CDR3 DNA: TGTGCTAGTGGTTTGGTAAATCCAGGGGAGGGAGATACGCAGTATTTT
CDR3 protein: CASGLVNPGEGDTQYF
V gene: TRBV12-5
D gene: NA
J gene: TRBJ2-3
clone size: NA

CDR3 DNA: TGTGCCAGCAGCTTAACCCCTACCTCAGAGACCCAGTACTTC
CDR3 protein: CASSLTPTSETQYF
V gene: TRBV7-9
D gene: NA
J gene: TRBJ2-5
clone size: NA

CDR3 DNA: TGTGCCAGCAGCTTATCCGGGGGTCAACGAGATACGCAGTATTTT
CDR3 protein: CASSLSGGQRDTQYF
V gene: TRBV7-9
D gene: NA
J gene: TRBJ2-3
clone size: NA

CDR3 DNA: TGTGCCAGCAGTTATTCATGGACAGACTCTGGAAACACCATATATTTT
CDR3 protein: CASSYSWTDSGNTIYF
V gene: TRBV6-5
D gene: NA
J gene: TRBJ1-3
clone size: once

CDR3 DNA: TGTGCCAGCAGCTTGGAAAACCTACTTTACACAGATACGCAGTATTTT
CDR3 protein: CASSLENLLYTDTQYF
V gene: TRBV5-6
D gene: NA
J gene: TRBJ2-3
clone size: NA

CDR3 DNA: TGTGCCAGTAGTCCCGCGGGGACCTATGGCTACACCTTC
CDR3 protein: CASSPAGTYGYTF
V gene: TRBV19
D gene: NA
J gene: TRBJ1-2
clone size: NA

CDR3 DNA: TGTGCCAGCAGCTTAGACCCCCCGACCCAGTACTTC
CDR3 protein: CASSLDPPTQYF
V gene: TRBV11-3
D gene: NA
J gene: TRBJ2-5
clone size: NA

CDR3 DNA: TGTGCCAGCAGCGTTCAACCCAGCTCCTACGAGCAGTACTTC
CDR3 protein: CASSVQPSSYEQYF
V gene: TRBV7-2
D gene: NA
J gene: TRBJ2-7
clone size: NA

CDR3 DNA: TGCGCCAGCAGCCAAGGTTCGACAGGAGCAAATGAAGCTTTCTTT
CDR3 protein: CASSQGSTGANEAFF
V gene: TRBV4-1
D gene: NA
J gene: TRBJ1-1
clone size: NA

CDR3 DNA: TGTGCCAGCTCACCAACTCTTAATGAGGAGCAGTACTTC
CDR3 protein: CASSPTLNEEQYF
V gene: TRBV18
D gene: NA
J gene: TRBJ2-7
clone size: NA

CDR3 DNA: TGTGCCAGCAGCTTAGCTGCTAGCGATTACGAGCAGTACTTC
CDR3 protein: CASSLAASDYEQYF
V gene: TRBV7-2
D gene: NA
J gene: TRBJ2-7
clone size: NA

CDR3 DNA: TGCAGTGCTAGGCGAGTAGATACGCAGTATTTT
CDR3 protein: CSARRVDTQYF
V gene: TRBV20-1
D gene: NA
J gene: TRBJ2-3
clone size: NA

CDR3 DNA: TGTGCCAGTAGTATAGATCAGAAGGGGCCGGGGCCCCAGCATTTT
CDR3 protein: CASSIDQKGPGPQHF
V gene: TRBV19
D gene: NA
J gene: TRBJ1-5
clone size: NA

CDR3 DNA: TGCGCCAGCAGCCAAGGGGGGACGGCCACTAACTATGGCTACACCTTC
CDR3 protein: CASSQGGTATNYGYTF
V gene: TRBV4-1
D gene: NA
J gene: TRBJ1-2
clone size: once

CDR3 DNA: TGTGCCAGTAGATCCGGGACACCCAATCAGCCCCAGCATTTT
CDR3 protein: CASRSGTPNQPQHF
V gene: TRBV19
D gene: NA
J gene: TRBJ1-5
clone size: few

CDR3 DNA: TGTGCCAGCAGCCCTTATCCGGAGGATTTTAACTATGGCTACACCTTC
CDR3 protein: CASSPYPEDFNYGYTF
V gene: TRBV9
D gene: NA
J gene: TRBJ1-2
clone size: NA

CDR3 DNA: TGTGCCAGCAGCTTAGAAGTCCCCGGGCGGGGGTATGGCTACACCTTC
CDR3 protein: CASSLEVPGRGYGYTF
V gene: TRBV7-9
D gene: NA
J gene: TRBJ1-2
clone size: NA

CDR3 DNA: TGTGCCAGCTCCCTAAGGCGCGGCCAAGAGACCCAGTACTTC
CDR3 protein: CASSLRRGQETQYF
V gene: TRBV18
D gene: NA
J gene: TRBJ2-5
clone size: NA